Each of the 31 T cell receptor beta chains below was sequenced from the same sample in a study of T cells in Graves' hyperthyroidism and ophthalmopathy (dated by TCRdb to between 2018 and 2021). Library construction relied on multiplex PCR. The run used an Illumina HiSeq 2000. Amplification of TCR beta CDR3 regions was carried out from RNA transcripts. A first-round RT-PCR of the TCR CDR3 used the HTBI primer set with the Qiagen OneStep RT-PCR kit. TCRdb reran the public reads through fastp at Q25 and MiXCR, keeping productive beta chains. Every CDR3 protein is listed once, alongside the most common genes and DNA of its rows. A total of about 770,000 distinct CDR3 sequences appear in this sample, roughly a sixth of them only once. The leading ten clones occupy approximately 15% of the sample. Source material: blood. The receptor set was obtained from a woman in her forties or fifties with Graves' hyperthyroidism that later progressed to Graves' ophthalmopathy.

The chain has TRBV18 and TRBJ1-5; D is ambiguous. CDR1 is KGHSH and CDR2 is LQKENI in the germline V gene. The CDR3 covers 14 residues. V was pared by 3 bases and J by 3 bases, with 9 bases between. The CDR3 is CASSPSRLNQPQHF. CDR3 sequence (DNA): TGTGCCAGCTCACCCTCCAGGCTCAATCAGCCCCAGCATTTT.

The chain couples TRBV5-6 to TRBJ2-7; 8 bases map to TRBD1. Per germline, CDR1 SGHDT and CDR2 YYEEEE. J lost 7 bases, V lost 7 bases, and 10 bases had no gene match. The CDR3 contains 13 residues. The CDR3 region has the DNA TGTGCCAGCGGTTCAGGGGGCCGCTGGGAGCAGTACTTC. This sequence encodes CASGSGGRWEQYF. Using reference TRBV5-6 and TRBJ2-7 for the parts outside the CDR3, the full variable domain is DAGVTQSPTHLIKTRGQQVTLRCSPKSGHDTVSWYQQALGQGPQFIFQYYEEEERQRGNFPDRFSGHQFPNYSSELNVNALLLGDSALYLCASGSGGRWEQYFGPGTRLTVT.

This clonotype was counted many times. CDR3 nucleotide sequence: TGTGCCAGCAGTCCCACCCTGGGTGGCTACACCTTC. Translating gives CASSPTLGGYTF. The chain has TRBV2 and TRBJ1-2; D is ambiguous. CDR3 length equals 12 residues. Looked up from germline, CDR1 is SNHLY and CDR2 is FYNNEI. The V end was cut by 5 bases, the J end by 7 bases, with 11 bases between.

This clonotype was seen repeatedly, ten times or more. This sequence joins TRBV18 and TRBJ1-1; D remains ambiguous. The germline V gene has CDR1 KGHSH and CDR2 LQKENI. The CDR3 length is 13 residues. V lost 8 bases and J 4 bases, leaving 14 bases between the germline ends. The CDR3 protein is CASSPYGGTEAFF. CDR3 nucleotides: TGTGCCAGCAGCCCCTATGGCGGCACTGAAGCTTTCTTT.

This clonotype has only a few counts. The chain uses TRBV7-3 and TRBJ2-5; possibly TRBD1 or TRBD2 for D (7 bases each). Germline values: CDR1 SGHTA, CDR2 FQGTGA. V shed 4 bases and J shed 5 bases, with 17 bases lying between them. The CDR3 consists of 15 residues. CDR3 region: CASSSGGGGWETQYF. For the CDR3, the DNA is TGTGCCAGCAGCTCAGGGGGGGGGGGCTGGGAGACCCAGTACTTC.

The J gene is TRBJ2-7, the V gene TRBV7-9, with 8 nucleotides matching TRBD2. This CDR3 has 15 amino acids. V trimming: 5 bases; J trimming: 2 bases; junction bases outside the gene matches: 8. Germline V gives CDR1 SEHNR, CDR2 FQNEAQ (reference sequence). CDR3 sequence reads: CASSHRGGSPYEQYF. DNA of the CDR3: TGTGCCAGCAGCCACCGGGGGGGGAGTCCCTACGAGCAGTACTTC.

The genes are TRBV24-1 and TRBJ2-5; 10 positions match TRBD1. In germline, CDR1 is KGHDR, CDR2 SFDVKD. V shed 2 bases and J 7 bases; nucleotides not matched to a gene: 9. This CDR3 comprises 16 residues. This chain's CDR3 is CATSDSGTGDPATQYF. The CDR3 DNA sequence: TGTGCCACCAGTGATTCCGGGACAGGGGATCCTGCGACCCAGTACTTC.

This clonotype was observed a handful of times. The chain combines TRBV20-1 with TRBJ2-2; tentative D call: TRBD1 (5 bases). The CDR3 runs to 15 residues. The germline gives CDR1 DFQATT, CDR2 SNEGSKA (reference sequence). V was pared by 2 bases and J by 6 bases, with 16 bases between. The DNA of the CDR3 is TGCAGTGCTAGACCCGACAGTTATGGGTCCGGGGAGCTGTTTTTT. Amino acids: CSARPDSYGSGELFF.

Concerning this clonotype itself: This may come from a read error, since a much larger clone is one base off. This CDR3 reads CTSSLGGRLKETQYF. In nucleotides, the CDR3 is TGTACCAGCAGCTTGGGGGGCAGGCTGAAAGAGACCCAGTACTTC. The J gene is TRBJ2-5, the V gene TRBV5-5, with D perhaps matching TRBD1 or TRBD2 (6 bases each). This CDR3 is 15 amino acids long. The germline V gene encodes CDR1 SGHKS and CDR2 YYEKEE (reference sequence).

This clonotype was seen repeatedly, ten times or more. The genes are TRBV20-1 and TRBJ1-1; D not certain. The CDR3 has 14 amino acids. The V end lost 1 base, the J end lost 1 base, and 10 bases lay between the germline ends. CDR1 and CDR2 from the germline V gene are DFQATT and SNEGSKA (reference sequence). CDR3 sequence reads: CSARGGRGNTEAFF. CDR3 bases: TGCAGTGCTAGAGGGGGTAGAGGGAACACTGAAGCTTTCTTT.

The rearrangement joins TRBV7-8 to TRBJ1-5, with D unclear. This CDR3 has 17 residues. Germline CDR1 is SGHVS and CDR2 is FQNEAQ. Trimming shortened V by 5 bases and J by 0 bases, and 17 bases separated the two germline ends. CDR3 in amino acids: CASSPFRLGDSNQPQHF. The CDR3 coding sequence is TGTGCCAGCAGCCCCTTTCGGCTGGGAGATAGCAATCAGCCCCAGCATTTT.

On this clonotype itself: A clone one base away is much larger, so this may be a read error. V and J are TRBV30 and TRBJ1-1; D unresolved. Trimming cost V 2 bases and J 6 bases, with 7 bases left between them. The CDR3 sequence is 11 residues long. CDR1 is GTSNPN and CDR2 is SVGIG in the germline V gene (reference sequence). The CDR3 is CAWSPESEAFF. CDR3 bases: TGTGCCTGGAGTCCAGAGTCTGAAGCTTTCTTT.

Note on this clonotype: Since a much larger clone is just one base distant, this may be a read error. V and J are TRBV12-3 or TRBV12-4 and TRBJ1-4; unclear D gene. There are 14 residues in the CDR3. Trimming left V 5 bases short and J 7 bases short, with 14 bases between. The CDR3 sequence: CASSRDGSSEKLFF. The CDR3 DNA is TGTGCCAGCAGTAGAGACGGCTCTAGTGAAAAACTGTTTTTT.

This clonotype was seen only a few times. This CDR3 is CASSLSGTHGYTF. Written as DNA, the CDR3 is TGTGCCAGCAGTTTATCAGGGACCCATGGCTACACCTTC. The V gene is TRBV27, the J gene TRBJ1-2, with a possible D match to TRBD1 (5 bases). With 0 bases removed from V and 6 bases from J, the gap between germline ends came to 8 bases. CDR1 and CDR2 from the germline V gene are MNHEY and SMNVEV (reference sequence). The CDR3 is 13 amino acids.

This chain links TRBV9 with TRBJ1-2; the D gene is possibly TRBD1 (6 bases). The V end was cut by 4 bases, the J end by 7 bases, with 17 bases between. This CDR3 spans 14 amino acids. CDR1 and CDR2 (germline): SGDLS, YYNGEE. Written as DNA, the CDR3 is TGTGCCAGCAGCAAAAGGGACAAACAGGCTGGCTACACCTTC. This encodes CASSKRDKQAGYTF.

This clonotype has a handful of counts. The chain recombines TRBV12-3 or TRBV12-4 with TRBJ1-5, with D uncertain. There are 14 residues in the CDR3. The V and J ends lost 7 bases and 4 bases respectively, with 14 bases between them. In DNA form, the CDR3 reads TGTGCCAGCACCGTTGGTAGCTTAAATCAGCCCCAGCATTTT. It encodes CASTVGSLNQPQHF.

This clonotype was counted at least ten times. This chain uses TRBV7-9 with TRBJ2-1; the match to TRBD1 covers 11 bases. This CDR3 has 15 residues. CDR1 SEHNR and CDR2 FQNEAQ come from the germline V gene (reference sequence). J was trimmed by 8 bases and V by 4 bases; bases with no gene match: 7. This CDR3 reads CASSYGQGAFYEQFF. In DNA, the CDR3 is TGTGCCAGCAGCTACGGACAGGGGGCGTTTTATGAGCAGTTCTTC.

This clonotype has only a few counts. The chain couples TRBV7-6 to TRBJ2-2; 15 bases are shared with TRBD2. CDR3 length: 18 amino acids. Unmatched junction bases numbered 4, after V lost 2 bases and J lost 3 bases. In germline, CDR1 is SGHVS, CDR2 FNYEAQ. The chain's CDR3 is CASSLWTSGGADTGELFF. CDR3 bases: TGTGCCAGCAGCTTATGGACTAGCGGGGGGGCCGACACCGGGGAGCTGTTTTTT.

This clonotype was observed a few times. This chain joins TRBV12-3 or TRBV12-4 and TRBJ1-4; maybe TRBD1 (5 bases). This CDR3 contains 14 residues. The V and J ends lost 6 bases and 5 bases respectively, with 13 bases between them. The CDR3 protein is CASRLAGRNEKLFF. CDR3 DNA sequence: TGTGCCAGCAGGCTCGCAGGGCGGAATGAAAAACTGTTTTTT.

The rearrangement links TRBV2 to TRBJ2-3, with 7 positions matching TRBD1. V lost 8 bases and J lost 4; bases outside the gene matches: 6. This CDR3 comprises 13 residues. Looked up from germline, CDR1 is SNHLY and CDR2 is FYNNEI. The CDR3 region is CASDRVGADTQYF. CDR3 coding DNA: TGTGCCAGCGACAGGGTGGGGGCAGATACGCAGTATTTT.

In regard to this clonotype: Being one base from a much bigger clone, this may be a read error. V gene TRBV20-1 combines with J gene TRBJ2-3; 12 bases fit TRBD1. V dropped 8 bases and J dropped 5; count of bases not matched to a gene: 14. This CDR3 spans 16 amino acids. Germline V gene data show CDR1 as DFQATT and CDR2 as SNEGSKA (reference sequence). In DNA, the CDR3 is TGCAGTCCATATCACCCGGGACAGGGGGCTGAAGATACGCAGTATTTT. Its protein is CSPYHPGQGAEDTQYF.

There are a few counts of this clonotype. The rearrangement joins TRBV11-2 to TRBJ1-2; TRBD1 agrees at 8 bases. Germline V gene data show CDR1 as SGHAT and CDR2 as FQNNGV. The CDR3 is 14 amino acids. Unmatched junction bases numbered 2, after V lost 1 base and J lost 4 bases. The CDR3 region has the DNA TGTGCCAGCAGCTTAGCCCAGGGGGCCTATGGCTACACCTTC. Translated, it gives CASSLAQGAYGYTF.

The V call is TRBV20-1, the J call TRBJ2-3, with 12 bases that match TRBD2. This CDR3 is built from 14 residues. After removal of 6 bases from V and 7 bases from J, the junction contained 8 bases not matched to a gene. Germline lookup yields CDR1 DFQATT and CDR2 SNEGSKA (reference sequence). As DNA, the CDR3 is TGCAGTGCCCCTTCTAGCGGGGGGGGCCATACGCAGTATTTT. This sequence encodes CSAPSSGGGHTQYF.

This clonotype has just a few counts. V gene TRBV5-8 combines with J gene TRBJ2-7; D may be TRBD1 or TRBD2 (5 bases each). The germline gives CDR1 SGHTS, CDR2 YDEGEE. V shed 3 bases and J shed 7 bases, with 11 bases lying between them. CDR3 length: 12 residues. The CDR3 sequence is CASSSPWGEQYF. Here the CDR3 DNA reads TGTGCCAGCAGCTCCCCATGGGGGGAGCAGTACTTC.

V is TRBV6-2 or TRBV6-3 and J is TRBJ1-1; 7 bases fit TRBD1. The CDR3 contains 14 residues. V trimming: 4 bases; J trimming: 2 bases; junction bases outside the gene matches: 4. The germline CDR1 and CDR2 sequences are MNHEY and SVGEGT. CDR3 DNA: TGTGCCAGCAGTTCCCAGGGGGAAAACACTGAAGCTTTCTTT. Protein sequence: CASSSQGENTEAFF.

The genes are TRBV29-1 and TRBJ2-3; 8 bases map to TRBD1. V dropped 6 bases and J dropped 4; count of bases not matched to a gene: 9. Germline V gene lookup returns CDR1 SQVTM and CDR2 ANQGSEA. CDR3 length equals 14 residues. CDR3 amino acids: CSVAGQGASDTQYF. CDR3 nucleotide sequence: TGCAGCGTCGCCGGTCAGGGGGCTTCAGATACGCAGTATTTT.

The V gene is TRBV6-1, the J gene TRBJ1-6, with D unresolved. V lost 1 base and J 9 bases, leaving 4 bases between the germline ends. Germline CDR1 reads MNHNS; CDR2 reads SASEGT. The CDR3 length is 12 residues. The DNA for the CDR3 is TGTGCCAGCAGTGAAGATCGTTCACCCCTCCACTTT. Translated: CASSEDRSPLHF.

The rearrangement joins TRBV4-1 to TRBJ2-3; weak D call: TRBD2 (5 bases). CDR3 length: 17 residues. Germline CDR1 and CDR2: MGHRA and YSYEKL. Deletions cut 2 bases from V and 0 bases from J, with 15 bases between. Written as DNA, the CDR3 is TGCGCCAGCAGCCAACCCATGACGAGCGGTAGCACAGATACGCAGTATTTT. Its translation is CASSQPMTSGSTDTQYF.

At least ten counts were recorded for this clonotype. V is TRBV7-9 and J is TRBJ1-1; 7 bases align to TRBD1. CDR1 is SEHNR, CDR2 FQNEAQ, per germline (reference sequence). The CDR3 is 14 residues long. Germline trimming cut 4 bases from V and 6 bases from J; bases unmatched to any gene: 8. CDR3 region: CASSSKQGFSEAFF. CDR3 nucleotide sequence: TGTGCCAGCAGCTCAAAACAGGGGTTCTCTGAAGCTTTCTTT. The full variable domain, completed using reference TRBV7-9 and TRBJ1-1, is DTGVSQNPRHKITKRGQNVTFRCDPISEHNRLYWYRQTLGQGPEFLTYFQNEAQLEKSRLLSDRFSAERPKGSFSTLEIQRTEQGDSAMYLCASSSKQGFSEAFFGQGTRLTVV.

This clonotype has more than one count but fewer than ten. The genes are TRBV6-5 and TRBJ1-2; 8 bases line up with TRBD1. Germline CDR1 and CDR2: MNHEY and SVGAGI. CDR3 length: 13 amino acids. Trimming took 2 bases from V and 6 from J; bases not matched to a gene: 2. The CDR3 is CASSYGQGNGYTF. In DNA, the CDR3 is TGTGCCAGCAGTTACGGACAGGGAAATGGCTACACCTTC.

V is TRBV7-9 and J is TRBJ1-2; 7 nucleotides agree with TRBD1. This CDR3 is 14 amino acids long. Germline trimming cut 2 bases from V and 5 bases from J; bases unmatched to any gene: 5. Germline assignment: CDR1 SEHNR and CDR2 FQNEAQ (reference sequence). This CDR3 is CASSLFGQDYGYTF. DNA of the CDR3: TGTGCCAGCAGCTTATTCGGACAGGATTATGGCTACACCTTC.